This TCR beta chain was observed in a study of T cells in Graves' hyperthyroidism and ophthalmopathy. Concerning this clonotype: The antigen is undetermined.

The V end was cut by 0 bases, the J end by 0 bases, with 13 bases between. Germline V gives CDR1 SGDLS, CDR2 YYNGEE. CDR3 length: 17 residues. The TCR beta CDR3 regions underwent amplification using RNA transcripts as the source. The HTBI primer set was used in a first-round RT-PCR of the TCR CDR3. Via MiXCR, TCRdb re-called the multiplex PCR reads, giving one row per CDR3 protein. Here the sample spans around 570,000 distinct CDR3 sequences, about 20% being singletons. Whole-study results and caveats: Through a model of 13 V-J features, ophthalmopathy was separated from stable hyperthyroidism. Ophthalmopathy was identified by the model a median 6.5 months ahead of onset.

Clinical symptoms, serum thyroxine and TRAb, thyroid ultrasound and orbital computed tomography together formed the diagnostic basis. Sequencing was done on a sample of blood. This receptor was taken from a man aged 35 to 55 with Graves' ophthalmopathy. J is TRBJ1-3 and V is TRBV9; maybe TRBD1 (5 bases). The CDR3 is CASSVERGAFSGNTIYF. The CDR3 DNA sequence: TGTGCCAGCAGCGTAGAGAGAGGGGCTTTCTCTGGAAACACCATATATTTT.